Each of the 18 T cell receptor beta chains below was sequenced from the same sample in a study of cytomegalovirus exposure and HLA in healthy donors. Primers included in the PCR were 60 Vbeta and 13 Jbeta primers. The repertoire was sequenced with immunoSEQ multiplex PCR; TCRdb's copy has only in-frame clones and lacks some. The sample records around 100,000 clones, roughly three fifths being singletons. The sequenced material came from PBMCs. These receptors were taken from a human donor in good health.

The V and J genes are TRBV28 and TRBJ1-1; possible D gene TRBD1, 6 bases. The germline V and J ends were trimmed by 4 bases and 2 bases, with 8 bases remaining between them. Germline CDR1 reads MDHEN; CDR2 reads SYDVKM. This CDR3 has 13 residues. The CDR3 nucleotides read TGTGCCAGCAGTTGGACAGATAACACTGAAGCTTTCTTT. Protein product: CASSWTDNTEAFF.

The rearrangement links TRBV4-2 to TRBJ2-2, with TRBD2 as a possible D gene (5 bases). The germline V gene encodes CDR1 LGHNA and CDR2 YNFKEQ. The CDR3 has 16 amino acids. V dropped 0 bases and J dropped 0 bases, with 8 bases sitting between them. The CDR3 DNA reads as TGTGCCAGCAGCCAAGATGTAGCGTCGAACACCGGGGAGCTGTTTTTT. Translating gives CASSQDVASNTGELFF.

The rearrangement links TRBV4-2 to TRBJ2-3; no clear D. V was cut by 1 base and J by 5 bases, with 10 bases left in between. Germline CDR1 LGHNA, CDR2 YNFKEQ. The CDR3 has 14 amino acids. CDR3 DNA: TGTGCCAGCAGCCAAGTTAGCTTCGGAGATACGCAGTATTTT. Encoded protein: CASSQVSFGDTQYF.

This chain joins TRBV18 and TRBJ1-1; the D gene is possibly TRBD1 (6 bases). This CDR3 comprises 17 residues. V lost 3 bases to trimming and J lost 1 base, with 18 bases between them. Germline values: CDR1 KGHSH, CDR2 LQKENI. In DNA form, the CDR3 reads TGTGCCAGCTCACCTCTGGCAGGGGATTTTGGGAACACTGAAGCTTTCTTT. This sequence encodes CASSPLAGDFGNTEAFF.

J is TRBJ2-2 and V is TRBV5-4; D perhaps matches TRBD2 (5 bases). Between the trimmed V and J ends, which lost 0 bases and 0 bases, there was a span of 12 bases. Germline V lookup: CDR1 SGHNT, CDR2 YYREEE (reference sequence). The CDR3 contains 17 residues. In nucleotides, the CDR3 is TGTGCCAGCAGCTTGGAGGGCGGGTCGCCGAACACCGGGGAGCTGTTTTTT. This gives the protein CASSLEGGSPNTGELFF.

This clone showed up just a few times. The V and J genes are TRBV5-1 and TRBJ2-5; tentatively, D is TRBD1 (5 bases). V was pared by 3 bases and J by 1 base, with 10 bases between. Per the germline V gene, CDR1 is SGHRS and CDR2 is YFSETQ. This CDR3 is built from 14 residues. The CDR3 region has the DNA TGCGCCAGCAGCTGGCAGGGTCGCCAAGAGACCCAGTACTTC. It specifies CASSWQGRQETQYF. The whole variable domain, remainder taken from reference TRBV5-1 and TRBJ2-5, is KAGVTQTPRYLIKTRGQQVTLSCSPISGHRSVSWYQQTPGQGLQFLFEYFSETQRNKGNFPGRFSGRQFSNSRSEMNVSTLELGDSALYLCASSWQGRQETQYFGPGTRLLVL.

The chain recombines TRBV15 with TRBJ2-5; D is uncertain. The CDR3 is 13 amino acids. Germline V gene lookup returns CDR1 LNHNV and CDR2 YYDKDF (reference sequence). Between the trimmed V and J ends, which lost 8 bases and 1 base, there was a span of 11 bases. CDR3 nucleotide sequence: TGTGCCACCCAACGGTATCCCCAAGAGACCCAGTACTTC. Translation gives CATQRYPQETQYF.

This clone showed up just a few times. V is TRBV30 and J is TRBJ1-2; D ambiguous. This CDR3 has 14 amino acids. Germline V gene lookup returns CDR1 GTSNPN and CDR2 SVGIG (reference sequence). V gave up 2 bases and J gave up 2 bases, with 12 bases separating them. Here the CDR3 reads CAWSQEHTNYGYTF. CDR3 sequence (DNA): TGTGCCTGGAGTCAAGAACACACCAACTATGGCTACACCTTC. The full variable domain, completed using reference TRBV30 and TRBJ1-2, is SQTIHQWPATLVQPVGSPLSLECTVEGTSNPNLYWYRQAAGRGLQLLFYSVGIGQISSEVPQNLSASRPQDRQFILSSKKLLLSDSGFYLCAWSQEHTNYGYTFGSGTRLTVV.

The CDR3 DNA reads as TGTGCCAGCAGCCCGGGAGAACCTAACTATGGCTACACCTTC. Translated: CASSPGEPNYGYTF. V usage is TRBV7-3 and J usage is TRBJ1-2, with D uncertain. The CDR3 runs 14 residues. CDR1 and CDR2 (germline): SGHTA, FQGTGA. V dropped 5 bases and J dropped 0 bases, with 10 bases sitting between them.

CDR3 loop: CASSLNAGSGANTEAFF. The CDR3 DNA reads TGTGCCAGCAGCTTAAACGCGGGGAGTGGCGCGAACACTGAAGCTTTCTTT. The rearrangement uses TRBV11-2 and TRBJ1-1; D gene ambiguous. Germline values: CDR1 SGHAT, CDR2 FQNNGV. Trimming removed 2 bases at V and 1 base at J, with 17 bases between. The CDR3 sequence is 17 residues long.

This chain joins TRBV6-1 and TRBJ2-1; TRBD2 matches 10 bases. Germline V gene data show CDR1 as MNHNS and CDR2 as SASEGT. The trim removed 2 bases at V and 3 bases at J, leaving 1 base unmatched. The CDR3 has 15 amino acids. CDR3: CASSELAGDYNEQFF. The CDR3 nucleotides are TGTGCCAGCAGTGAACTAGCGGGAGACTACAATGAGCAGTTCTTC.

Only a few counts were recorded for this clone. The chain has TRBV9 and TRBJ1-4; TRBD1 agrees at 7 bases. J was trimmed by 1 base and V by 0 bases; bases with no gene match: 6. The CDR3 runs 17 residues. In germline, CDR1 is SGDLS, CDR2 YYNGEE. The CDR3 is CASSVEERGQTNEKLFF. DNA for the CDR3: TGTGCCAGCAGCGTAGAGGAAAGGGGGCAAACTAATGAAAAACTGTTTTTT.

This clone was detected only a few times. The rearrangement links TRBV28 to TRBJ1-2; D uncertain. CDR1 and CDR2 (germline): MDHEN, SYDVKM. Trimming shortened V by 4 bases and J by 7 bases, and 10 bases separated the two germline ends. The CDR3 has 12 amino acids. The CDR3 is CASSSPFVGYTF. CDR3 DNA sequence: TGTGCCAGCAGTTCCCCCTTTGTTGGCTACACCTTC.

The chain links TRBV11-2 to TRBJ2-3, with TRBD2 identical over 8 bases. The germline gives CDR1 SGHAT, CDR2 FQNNGV. The trim removed 5 bases at V and 2 bases at J, leaving 6 bases unmatched. CDR3 length: 15 amino acids. The CDR3 loop is CASSPGLGFTDTQYF. DNA for the CDR3: TGTGCCAGCAGCCCGGGACTAGGTTTCACAGATACGCAGTATTTT. The full variable domain, completed using reference TRBV11-2 and TRBJ2-3, is EAGVAQSPRYKIIEKRQSVAFWCNPISGHATLYWYQQILGQGPKLLIQFQNNGVVDDSQLPKDRFSAERLKGVDSTLKIQPAKLEDSAVYLCASSPGLGFTDTQYFGPGTRLTVL.

This clone was counted only a few times. This chain links TRBV27 with TRBJ1-1, with D hard to call. V was shortened by 3 bases and J by 1 base, with 9 bases between the two germline ends. This CDR3 region has 14 residues. Per the germline V gene, CDR1 is MNHEY and CDR2 is SMNVEV (reference sequence). The chain's CDR3 is CASSFLGPNTEAFF. CDR3 nucleotide sequence: TGTGCCAGCAGTTTCCTGGGCCCGAACACTGAAGCTTTCTTT.

The gene calls are TRBV9 and TRBJ2-5; the D gene is possibly TRBD1 (6 bases). Germline V gene data show CDR1 as SGDLS and CDR2 as YYNGEE. The CDR3 extends over 13 amino acids. The germline V and J ends were trimmed by 0 bases and 4 bases, with 7 bases remaining between them. DNA of the CDR3: TGTGCCAGCAGCGTAGGACAGGTAGAGACCCAGTACTTC. Protein sequence: CASSVGQVETQYF.

This clone was detected only a few times. This chain connects TRBV19 to TRBJ2-2; 11 nucleotides line up with TRBD2. J was trimmed by 1 base and V by 7 bases; bases with no gene match: 8. Germline loops: CDR1 LNHDA, CDR2 SQIVND (reference sequence). This CDR3 is 17 amino acids long. CDR3 nucleotides: TGTGCCAGTACCTCGCCGGGACTAGCGGAGAACACCGGGGAGCTGTTTTTT. As protein: CASTSPGLAENTGELFF.

This clone appeared a few times. J is TRBJ1-2 and V is TRBV30, with 7 nucleotides matching TRBD1. The germline gives CDR1 GTSNPN, CDR2 SVGIG (reference sequence). The junction had 7 bases not matched to a gene; V was cut back by 2 bases and J by 1 base. The CDR3 runs 15 residues. CDR3 coding DNA: TGTGCCTGGAGTATCGGACAGGCAGATAACTATGGCTACACCTTC. As protein: CAWSIGQADNYGYTF.